One sample yielded the 10 T cell receptor beta chains listed below, sequenced in a study of cytomegalovirus exposure and HLA in healthy donors (TCRdb year 2017). Receptor libraries were prepared by the immunoSEQ multiplex PCR assay. This is the immuneACCESS table as TCRdb keeps it, with only in-frame sequences that have V and J called. A part of the clones is gone; compared with another copy, unresolved V genes explain less than half, and the rest is unexplained. The sample includes 120,000 to 150,000 clones, with 88% observed a single time. The top ten hold approximately 8.5% of the sample. Specimen: PBMCs. The receptor set was obtained from a woman younger than 35 in good health and CMV-seropositive.

The chain joins TRBV4-2 to TRBJ2-3; 8 bases are a match to TRBD2. J gave up 5 bases and V 0 bases, and 4 bases lay outside the gene matches. The CDR3 is 15 residues long. Germline values: CDR1 LGHNA, CDR2 YNFKEQ. CDR3 amino acids: CASSQESGRIDTQYF. The CDR3 DNA follows: TGTGCCAGCAGCCAAGAAAGCGGGAGAATAGATACGCAGTATTTT.

The gene calls are TRBV10-3 and TRBJ2-1; 8 positions match TRBD2. This CDR3 is 16 amino acids long. CDR1 is ENHRY and CDR2 is SYGVKD in the germline V gene. V lost 2 bases to trimming and J lost 10 bases; unmatched junction nucleotides: 13. CDR3: CAISERGGLVGDEQFF. CDR3 sequence (DNA): TGTGCCATCAGTGAGCGGGGGGGGCTAGTCGGTGACGAGCAGTTCTTC.

This chain links TRBV5-6 with TRBJ2-7, with D possibly matching TRBD1 (6 bases). The germline V gene encodes CDR1 SGHDT and CDR2 YYEEEE. This CDR3 contains 12 residues. V was cut by 4 bases and J by 6 bases, with 11 bases left in between. This CDR3 is CASSRGRGEQYF. CDR3 DNA sequence: TGTGCCAGCAGCCGAGGCAGGGGCGAGCAGTACTTC. The whole variable domain, remainder taken from reference TRBV5-6 and TRBJ2-7, is DAGVTQSPTHLIKTRGQQVTLRCSPKSGHDTVSWYQQALGQGPQFIFQYYEEEERQRGNFPDRFSGHQFPNYSSELNVNALLLGDSALYLCASSRGRGEQYFGPGTRLTVT.

V usage is TRBV19 and J usage is TRBJ1-1; TRBD1 might be the D (5 bases). V was pared by 10 bases and J by 4 bases, with 16 bases between. The germline CDR1 and CDR2 sequences are LNHDA and SQIVND (reference sequence). This CDR3 comprises 13 residues. The CDR3 spells CATGTHRGTEAFF. The CDR3, as DNA: TGTGCCACCGGGACTCACAGAGGCACTGAAGCTTTCTTT.

The chain has TRBV10-3 and TRBJ1-1, with 10 nucleotides matching TRBD1. CDR1 is ENHRY and CDR2 is SYGVKD in the germline V gene. Trimming took 6 bases from V and 5 from J; bases not matched to a gene: 9. CDR3 length: 15 amino acids. In DNA, the CDR3 is TGTGCCATCAGGGGACAGGGGAAGGAAGGAACTGAAGCTTTCTTT. This translates into CAIRGQGKEGTEAFF.

The gene calls are TRBV4-1 and TRBJ2-1, with 8 bases lining up with TRBD1. The V gene end was trimmed by 0 bases and the J gene end by 4 bases; junction bases not matched to a gene: 11. Germline V gene data show CDR1 as MGHRA and CDR2 as YSYEKL. The CDR3 is made up of 18 amino acids. The CDR3 here is CASSQEGGQARLYNEQFF. Written as DNA, the CDR3 is TGCGCCAGCAGCCAAGAGGGGGGACAGGCCCGGCTATACAATGAGCAGTTCTTC.

Only one count was recorded for this clone. This chain uses TRBV2 with TRBJ1-2; 8 bases fit TRBD1. CDR1 is SNHLY and CDR2 is FYNNEI in the germline V gene. The V and J ends lost 11 bases and 0 bases, in that order; junction bases with no gene match: 8. The CDR3 totals 14 residues. The CDR3 is CAGKDRASNYGYTF. CDR3 nucleotides: TGTGCCGGCAAGGACAGGGCCTCTAACTATGGCTACACCTTC.

The chain carries TRBV4-1 and TRBJ2-5; D gene unclear. V shed 4 bases and J shed 5 bases, with 11 bases lying between them. The CDR3 covers 13 residues. Per the germline V gene, CDR1 is MGHRA and CDR2 is YSYEKL. CDR3 sequence: CASSRALRETQYF. In DNA, the CDR3 is TGCGCCAGCAGCCGGGCCCTAAGGGAGACCCAGTACTTC.

This clone has only one observation. The rearrangement uses TRBV29-1 and TRBJ1-1, with D hard to call. The CDR3 is 13 amino acids. The V end lost 1 base, the J end lost 4 bases, and 10 bases lay between the germline ends. CDR1 SQVTM and CDR2 ANQGSEA come from the germline V gene. In DNA, the CDR3 is TGCAGCGTTGAAGGCCAGTCGGGCACTGAAGCTTTCTTT. Its translation is CSVEGQSGTEAFF.

The chain combines TRBV29-1 with TRBJ2-7; possible D gene TRBD2, 5 bases. CDR1 and CDR2 (germline): SQVTM, ANQGSEA. The CDR3 contains 15 residues. V was trimmed by 6 bases and J by 0 bases, leaving 18 bases between them. The CDR3, as DNA: TGCAGCGTCCTAACAGACTGGAGGAGCTCCTACGAGCAGTACTTC. As protein: CSVLTDWRSSYEQYF.